The 7 T cell receptor beta chains below come from one sample, sequenced in a study of T cells expressing NK-cell markers. After re-calling the 5' RACE reads, TCRdb lists one entry per CDR3 protein, DNA absent. This sample's table has about 30,000 distinct CDR3 sequences. Sample: blood T cells: a sorted CD56 or NKG2C T cell subset, CD4+ or CD8+ T cells, or bulk PBMC T cells (not recorded which). The source of these receptors is a woman between 18 and 69 years old in good health.

The chain uses TRBV29-1 and TRBJ2-7; TCRdb's D gene call, TRBD2, goes unchecked for lack of DNA. From germline, CDR1 is SQVTM and CDR2 ANQGSEA. The CDR3 totals 11 residues. The CDR3: CSVVTAGEQYF.

The chain carries TRBV20-1 and TRBJ2-2; the TCRdb D gene call, TRBD1, has no DNA to confirm it. The CDR3 consists of 15 residues. Germline CDR1 and CDR2: DFQATT and SNEGSKA (reference sequence). CDR3 region: CSARPQGLNTGELFF.

This rearrangement joins TRBV4-1 to TRBJ2-1; the TCRdb D gene call, TRBD1, has no DNA to confirm it. This CDR3 has 19 amino acids. Germline values: CDR1 MGHRA, CDR2 YSYEKL. The CDR3 protein is CASSQGGGGGPGSYNEQFF.

The genes are TRBV4-1 and TRBJ2-1; there is no DNA to check the TCRdb D call of TRBD2. Germline CDR1 MGHRA, CDR2 YSYEKL. The CDR3 sequence is 16 residues long. The CDR3 reads CASSHPRASGENEQFF.

This rearrangement joins TRBV2 to TRBJ2-2. Germline loops: CDR1 SNHLY, CDR2 FYNNEI. The CDR3 runs to 14 residues. Here the CDR3 reads CASSEGQIGGELFF.

This sequence joins TRBV5-1 and TRBJ2-7; the D gene TCRdb calls, TRBD2, cannot be checked with no DNA. The CDR3 is made up of 15 amino acids. Germline V gene data show CDR1 as SGHRS and CDR2 as YFSETQ. This CDR3 reads CASSRAGGGAYEQYF. The variable domain in full, completed from reference TRBV5-1 and TRBJ2-7, reads KAGVTQTPRYLIKTRGQQVTLSCSPISGHRSVSWYQQTPGQGLQFLFEYFSETQRNKGNFPGRFSGRQFSNSRSEMNVSTLELGDSALYLCASSRAGGGAYEQYFGPGTRLTVT.

The rearrangement uses TRBV6-1 and TRBJ2-3; TCRdb returns TRBD1, unconfirmable since there is no DNA. In germline, CDR1 is MNHNS, CDR2 SASEGT. This CDR3 region has 14 residues. CDR3 region: CASRHPGITDTQYF.